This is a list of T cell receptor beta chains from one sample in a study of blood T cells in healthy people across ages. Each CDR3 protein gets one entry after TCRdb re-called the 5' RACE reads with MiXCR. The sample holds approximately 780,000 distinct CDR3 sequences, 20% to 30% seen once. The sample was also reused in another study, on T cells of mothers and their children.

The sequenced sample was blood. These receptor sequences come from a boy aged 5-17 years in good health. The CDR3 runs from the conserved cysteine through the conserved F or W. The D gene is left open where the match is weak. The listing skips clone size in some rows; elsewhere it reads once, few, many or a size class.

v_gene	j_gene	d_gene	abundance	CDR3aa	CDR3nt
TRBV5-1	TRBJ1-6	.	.	CASSLGDEYNSPLHF	TGCGCCAGCAGCTTGGGGGATGAGTATAATTCACCCCTCCACTTT
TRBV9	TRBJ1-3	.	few	CASSVGHPSGNTIYF	TGTGCCAGCAGCGTTGGACACCCCTCTGGAAACACCATATATTTT
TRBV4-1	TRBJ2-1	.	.	CASSQEVQESYNEQFF	TGCGCCAGCAGCCAAGAGGTACAAGAATCATACAATGAGCAGTTCTTC
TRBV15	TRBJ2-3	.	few	CATSRGAADTQYF	TGTGCCACCAGCAGGGGGGCAGCAGATACGCAGTATTTT
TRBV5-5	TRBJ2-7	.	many	CASSPTGLYEQYF	TGTGCCAGCAGCCCCACAGGGTTATACGAGCAGTACTTC
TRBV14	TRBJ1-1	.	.	CASSQDSSRDTETFF	TGTGCCAGCAGCCAAGATTCCAGTCGGGACACTGAAACTTTCTTT
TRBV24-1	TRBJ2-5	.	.	CATGSTNDETQYF	TGTGCCACCGGCTCCACCAACGATGAGACCCAGTACTTC
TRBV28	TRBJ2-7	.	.	CASSLQAPEHEQYF	TGTGCCAGCAGTTTACAGGCCCCTGAACACGAGCAGTACTTC
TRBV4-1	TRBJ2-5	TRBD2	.	CASSPGLAGLQETQYF	TGCGCCAGCAGCCCGGGACTAGCGGGATTGCAAGAGACCCAGTACTTC
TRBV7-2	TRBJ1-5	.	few	CASSYRAQGGNQPQHF	TGCGCCAGCAGCTATAGGGCCCAGGGTGGCAATCAGCCCCAGCATTTT
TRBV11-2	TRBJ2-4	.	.	CASSLDQSKNIQYF	TGTGCCAGCAGCTTAGATCAATCCAAAAACATTCAGTACTTC
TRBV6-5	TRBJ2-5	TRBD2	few	CASSTSGGRVIIGETQYF	TGTGCCAGCAGTACTAGCGGGGGCAGAGTGATTATAGGAGAGACCCAGTACTTC
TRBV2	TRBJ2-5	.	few	CAGRTAQETQYF	TGTGCCGGCAGGACAGCACAAGAGACCCAGTACTTC
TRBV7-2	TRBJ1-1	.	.	CASSLGSWGGEAFF	TGTGCCAGCAGCTTAGGTAGTTGGGGAGGCGAAGCTTTCTTT
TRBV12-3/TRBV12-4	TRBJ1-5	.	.	CASSPISNQPQHF	TGTGCCAGCAGCCCTATTAGCAATCAGCCCCAGCATTTT
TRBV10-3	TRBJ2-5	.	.	CAISEQGTQYF	TGTGCCATCAGTGAGCAGGGGACCCAGTACTTC
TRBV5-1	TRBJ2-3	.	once	CASSLVRPGPGTDTQYF	TGCGCCAGCAGCTTGGTGAGGCCGGGCCCTGGCACAGATACGCAGTATTTT
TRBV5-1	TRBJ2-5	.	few	CASSLTVAETQYF	TGCGCCAGCAGCTTGACAGTCGCGGAGACCCAGTACTTC
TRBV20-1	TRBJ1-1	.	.	CSASPGPEAFF	TGCAGTGCCTCCCCGGGCCCTGAAGCTTTCTTT
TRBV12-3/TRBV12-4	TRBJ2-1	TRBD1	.	CASRPGGQGGGEQFF	TGTGCCAGCCGCCCCGGGGGACAGGGAGGCGGTGAGCAGTTCTTC
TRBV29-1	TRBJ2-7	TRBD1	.	CSAAGQGGSEQYF	TGCAGCGCCGCGGGACAGGGGGGAAGCGAGCAGTACTTC
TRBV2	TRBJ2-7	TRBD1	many	CASSPGQVYEQYF	TGTGCCAGCAGTCCTGGACAGGTCTACGAGCAGTACTTC
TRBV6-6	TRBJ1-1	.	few	CASSYAGIMNTEAFF	TGTGCCAGCAGTTACGCAGGGATAATGAACACTGAAGCTTTCTTT
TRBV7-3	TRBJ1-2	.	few	CASSLQQGWGYTF	TGTGCCAGCAGCCTCCAACAGGGTTGGGGCTACACCTTC
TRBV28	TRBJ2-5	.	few	CASSPRDWQETQYF	TGTGCCAGCAGTCCCCGGGACTGGCAAGAGACCCAGTACTTC
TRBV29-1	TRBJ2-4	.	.	CSVEGRENIQYF	TGCAGCGTTGAAGGAAGGGAAAACATTCAGTACTTC
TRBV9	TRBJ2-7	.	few	CASNKDGLSYEQYF	TGTGCCAGCAACAAGGACGGCCTGTCCTACGAGCAGTACTTC
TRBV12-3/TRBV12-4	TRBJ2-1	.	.	CASSHGESYNEQFF	TGTGCCAGCAGCCACGGGGAGTCCTACAATGAGCAGTTCTTC
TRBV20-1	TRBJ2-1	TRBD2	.	CSAITGTREYNEQFF	TGCAGTGCTATAACCGGGACTAGAGAGTATAATGAGCAGTTCTTC
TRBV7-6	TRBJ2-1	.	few	CASSADYRYNEQFF	TGTGCCAGCAGCGCCGACTACCGCTACAATGAGCAGTTCTTC
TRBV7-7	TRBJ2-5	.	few	CASSPNRTQYF	TGTGCTAGCAGTCCGAATCGGACCCAGTACTTC
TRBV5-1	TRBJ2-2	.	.	CASSLVPVLQSNTGELFF	TGCGCCAGCAGCTTGGTCCCCGTCTTACAGTCGAACACCGGGGAGCTGTTTTTT
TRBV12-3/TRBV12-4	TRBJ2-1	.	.	CASSSPGPLNNEQFF	TGTGCCAGCAGCTCCCCGGGACCTCTCAACAATGAGCAGTTCTTC
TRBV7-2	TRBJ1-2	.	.	CASSLATNDIYGYTF	TGTGCCAGCAGCTTAGCCACAAATGATATCTATGGCTACACCTTC
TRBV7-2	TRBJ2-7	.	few	CASSRSVGGEQYF	TGTGCCAGCAGCCGCTCGGTGGGGGGTGAGCAGTACTTC
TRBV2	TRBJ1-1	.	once	CASSEGGIREAFF	TGTGCCAGCAGTGAAGGAGGGATCAGAGAAGCTTTCTTT
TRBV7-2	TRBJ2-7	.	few	CASSLLGARYEQYF	TGTGCCAGCAGCCTACTGGGGGCCCGCTACGAGCAGTACTTC
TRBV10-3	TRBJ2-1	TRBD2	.	CAISEIPSGGNEQFF	TGTGCCATCAGTGAGATACCTAGCGGGGGCAATGAGCAGTTCTTC
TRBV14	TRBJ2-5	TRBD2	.	CASSQDPTSGETQYF	TGTGCCAGCAGCCAAGATCCGACTAGCGGGGAGACCCAGTACTTC
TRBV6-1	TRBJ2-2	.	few	CASSRQQGSLPAGELFF	TGTGCCAGCAGCCGTCAGCAGGGGTCCCTTCCTGCCGGGGAGCTGTTTTTT
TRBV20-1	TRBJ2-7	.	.	CSASNYYEQYF	TGCAGTGCTAGTAACTACTACGAGCAGTACTTC
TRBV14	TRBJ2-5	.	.	CASSWIWTQYF	TGTGCCAGCAGCTGGATATGGACCCAGTACTTC
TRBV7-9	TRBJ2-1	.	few	CASSESPYNEQFF	TGTGCCAGCTCGGAAAGTCCCTACAATGAGCAGTTCTTC
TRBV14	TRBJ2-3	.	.	CASRRHLFTDTQYF	TGTGCCAGCCGCCGACACCTATTCACAGATACGCAGTATTTT
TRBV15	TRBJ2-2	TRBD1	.	CATSRDRGNTGELFF	TGTGCCACCAGCCGCGACAGGGGGAACACCGGGGAGCTGTTTTTT
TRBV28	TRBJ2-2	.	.	CASSFGQGSRTGELFF	TGTGCCAGCAGTTTTGGCCAGGGGAGTAGAACCGGGGAGCTGTTTTTT
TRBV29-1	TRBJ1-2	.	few	CSVSPDGYTF	TGCAGCGTTTCCCCGGATGGCTACACCTTC
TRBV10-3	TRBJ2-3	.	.	CAISESGTDTQYF	TGTGCCATCAGTGAGTCGGGCACAGATACGCAGTATTTT
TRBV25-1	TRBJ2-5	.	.	CASSESGGQETQYF	TGTGCCAGCAGTGAATCGGGTGGCCAAGAGACCCAGTACTTC
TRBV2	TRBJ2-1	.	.	CASSDGLQSNEQFF	TGTGCCAGCAGTGATGGACTCCAAAGCAATGAGCAGTTCTTC
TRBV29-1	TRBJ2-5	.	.	CSVSGLLSETQYF	TGCAGCGTTTCCGGGCTTTTGTCCGAGACCCAGTACTTC
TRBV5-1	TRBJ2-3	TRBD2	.	CASSLESSGGGTDTQYF	TGCGCCAGCAGCTTGGAATCCTCGGGGGGGGGCACAGATACGCAGTATTTT
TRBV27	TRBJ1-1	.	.	CASSLVQSGTEAFF	TGTGCCAGCAGTTTAGTACAGTCGGGCACTGAAGCTTTCTTT
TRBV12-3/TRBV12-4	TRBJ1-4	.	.	CASKLGILANEKLFF	TGTGCCAGCAAACTCGGTATTTTGGCTAATGAAAAACTGTTTTTT
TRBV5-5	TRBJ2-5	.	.	CASSFDRKKGGVQQYF	TGTGCCAGCAGCTTCGACAGGAAAAAGGGTGGTGTTCAGCAGTACTTC
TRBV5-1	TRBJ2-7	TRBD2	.	CASSLLPAGTHEQYF	TGCGCCAGCAGCTTGTTACCAGCGGGAACCCACGAGCAGTACTTC